A single sample is the source of the 23 T cell receptor beta chains below, sequenced in a study of a mutant IDH1 vaccine in newly diagnosed glioma. The sample's time point: week 23, last vaccination. Mutant IDH1 20-mer peptide, at 300 ug, made up each vaccine dose, with topical imiquimod. Sequencing was performed with immunoSEQ multiplex PCR; in TCRdb, only in-frame clones are kept and a portion is missing. Of roughly 30,000 clones listed, over 75% are singletons. These receptors have no known antigen. This specimen was PBMCs, taken from a glioma patient whose treatment included an IDH1 peptide vaccine. These receptors all come from a man aged 35 to 55 with glioma.

The rearrangement uses TRBV7-9 and TRBJ2-2; D possibly corresponds to TRBD1 (5 bases). CDR3 length: 14 amino acids. V lost 3 bases to trimming and J lost 7 bases, with 12 bases between them. Germline loops: CDR1 SEHNR, CDR2 FQNEAQ (reference sequence). This chain's CDR3 is CASSLIPGLGELFF. The DNA of the CDR3 is TGTGCCAGCAGCTTGATCCCAGGGCTCGGGGAGCTGTTTTTT.

The chain recombines TRBV29-1 with TRBJ1-5; D unresolved. Germline lookup yields CDR1 SQVTM and CDR2 ANQGSEA. V dropped 1 base and J dropped 8 bases, with 12 bases sitting between them. The CDR3 sequence is 13 residues long. The CDR3 spells CSVEGGTGEPQHF. CDR3 nucleotide sequence: TGCAGCGTTGAAGGGGGAACTGGAGAGCCCCAGCATTTT.

The V and J genes are TRBV19 and TRBJ1-1, with a possible D match to TRBD1 (5 bases). The CDR3 runs to 14 residues. Germline V gene data show CDR1 as LNHDA and CDR2 as SQIVND (reference sequence). The V end lost 5 bases, the J end lost 2 bases, and 12 bases lay between the germline ends. CDR3 sequence (DNA): TGTGCCAGTAGTCAGGGAAATCGAAACACTGAAGCTTTCTTT. It yields the protein CASSQGNRNTEAFF.

V and J are TRBV7-3 and TRBJ2-3; D might be TRBD2 (6 bases). The CDR3 is 15 amino acids. The germline CDR1 and CDR2 sequences are SGHTA and FQGTGA. Trimming stripped 8 bases from V and 0 bases from J, with 15 bases between. The CDR3 DNA sequence: TGTGCCAGCGGCCGGGCGGGACGGAGCACAGATACGCAGTATTTT. Translating it yields CASGRAGRSTDTQYF. The entire variable domain, with the rest obtained from reference TRBV7-3 and TRBJ2-3, is as follows: GAGVSQTPSNKVTEKGKYVELRCDPISGHTALYWYRQSLGQGPEFLIYFQGTGAADDSGLPNDRFFAVRPEGSVSTLKIQRTERGDSAVYLCASGRAGRSTDTQYFGPGTRLTVL.

This chain uses TRBV11-3 with TRBJ2-2; the D gene is possibly TRBD1 (6 bases). V dropped 3 bases and J dropped 6 bases, with 8 bases sitting between them. Germline-derived CDR1 and CDR2 are SGHNT and YENEEA. The CDR3 runs 13 residues. CDR3 region: CASSFPGAGELFF. The CDR3 DNA follows: TGTGCCAGCAGCTTCCCAGGGGCCGGGGAGCTGTTTTTT.

The rearrangement uses TRBV25-1 and TRBJ2-5, with 14 bases fitting TRBD2. CDR3 length: 17 amino acids. Trimming took 5 bases from V and 5 from J; bases not matched to a gene: 10. Germline loops: CDR1 MGHDK, CDR2 SYGVNS. CDR3 protein: CASSLQGLAGVWETQYF. CDR3 DNA sequence: TGTGCCAGCAGTTTGCAGGGACTAGCGGGAGTTTGGGAGACCCAGTACTTC.

V gene TRBV9 combines with J gene TRBJ1-6; 9 bases line up with TRBD1. V lost 0 bases to trimming and J lost 7 bases; unmatched junction nucleotides: 2. From germline, CDR1 is SGDLS and CDR2 YYNGEE. CDR3 length: 15 residues. The CDR3 DNA is TGTGCCAGCAGCGTAGGTGGGACAGGGAATTCACCCCTCCACTTT. Translated, it gives CASSVGGTGNSPLHF. Using reference TRBV9 and TRBJ1-6 for the parts outside the CDR3, the full variable domain is DSGVTQTPKHLITATGQRVTLRCSPRSGDLSVYWYQQSLDQGLQFLIQYYNGEERAKGNILERFSAQQFPDLHSELNLSSLELGDSALYFCASSVGGTGNSPLHFGNGTRLTVT.

The chain joins TRBV11-2 to TRBJ1-1; no clear D gene. The V and J ends lost 1 base and 1 base respectively, with 4 bases between them. CDR3 length equals 13 residues. Germline CDR1 and CDR2: SGHAT and FQNNGV. The CDR3 is CASSLGPNTEAFF. The CDR3 DNA is TGTGCCAGCAGCTTAGGTCCGAACACTGAAGCTTTCTTT.

This rearrangement joins TRBV7-2 to TRBJ2-3; tentatively, D is TRBD2 (5 bases). V was trimmed by 1 base and J by 6 bases, leaving 17 bases between them. This CDR3 comprises 16 residues. Germline CDR1 reads SGHTA; CDR2 reads FQGNSA. This chain's CDR3 is CASSLVTSPPSDTQYF. The CDR3 nucleotides are TGTGCCAGCAGCTTAGTTACTAGTCCGCCTTCGGATACGCAGTATTTT.

This clone occurred once. V gene TRBV4-1 combines with J gene TRBJ1-2; D is unresolved. In germline, CDR1 is MGHRA, CDR2 YSYEKL. Trimming left V 0 bases short and J 8 bases short, with 16 bases between. This CDR3 region has 15 residues. In DNA form, the CDR3 reads TGCGCCAGCAGCCAAGAAGACGAACTCCCCTTAGGCTACACCTTC. This sequence encodes CASSQEDELPLGYTF.

The chain recombines TRBV4-3 with TRBJ1-5; no firm D call. CDR1 is LGHNA and CDR2 is YSLEER in the germline V gene. This CDR3 spans 16 amino acids. Between the trimmed V and J ends, which lost 0 bases and 0 bases, there was a span of 9 bases. The CDR3 bases are TGCGCCAGCAGCCAAGAAGTCAGGTATAGCAATCAGCCCCAGCATTTT. The encoded protein is CASSQEVRYSNQPQHF.

This clone has a single count. The chain employs TRBV27 and TRBJ2-5; TRBD1 is a possible D gene (5 bases). Looked up from germline, CDR1 is MNHEY and CDR2 is SMNVEV (reference sequence). V was pared by 0 bases and J by 6 bases, with 8 bases between. The CDR3 consists of 13 residues. CDR3 protein: CASSLSGEKTQYF. In DNA form, the CDR3 reads TGTGCCAGCAGTTTATCAGGGGAAAAGACCCAGTACTTC.

This clone was found a few times. The rearrangement joins TRBV28 to TRBJ2-3; perhaps D is TRBD1 or TRBD2 (5 bases each). With 3 bases removed from V and 0 bases from J, the gap between germline ends came to 10 bases. Germline V gives CDR1 MDHEN, CDR2 SYDVKM. CDR3 length: 15 amino acids. The CDR3 region has the DNA TGTGCCAGCAGTTTCCGGGGCCTTAGCACAGATACGCAGTATTTT. Its protein product is CASSFRGLSTDTQYF.

This rearrangement joins TRBV5-6 to TRBJ1-4, with a tentative D call TRBD1 (6 bases). This CDR3 is 16 amino acids long. Germline assignment: CDR1 SGHDT and CDR2 YYEEEE. V lost 4 bases and J 5 bases, leaving 18 bases between the germline ends. The CDR3 region has the DNA TGTGCCAGCAGCACCTACGGGGGGCGGGCAAATGAAAAACTGTTTTTT. Translation: CASSTYGGRANEKLFF.

The V gene is TRBV29-1, the J gene TRBJ2-7; D gene uncertain. The germline gives CDR1 SQVTM, CDR2 ANQGSEA. The CDR3 runs to 12 residues. The V end lost 8 bases, the J end lost 2 bases, and 13 bases lay between the germline ends. The CDR3 region is CSPFTAAYEQYF. DNA for the CDR3: TGCAGCCCCTTTACGGCAGCCTACGAGCAGTACTTC.

V is TRBV4-3 and J is TRBJ2-7, with D perhaps given as TRBD1 or TRBD2 (5 bases each). The CDR3 consists of 14 residues. Germline V gives CDR1 LGHNA, CDR2 YSLEER. Trimming took 1 base from V and 5 from J, leaving 12 bases between them. CDR3 residues: CASSQGDQRHEQYF. Here the CDR3 DNA reads TGCGCCAGCAGCCAAGGGGACCAGAGGCACGAGCAGTACTTC.

V usage is TRBV11-2 and J usage is TRBJ1-1; D unclear. Germline V CDR1 and CDR2: SGHAT, FQNNGV. Between the trimmed V and J ends, which lost 3 bases and 0 bases, there was a span of 11 bases. The CDR3 length is 15 residues. The CDR3 DNA reads as TGTGCCAGCAGCTTTAACTCCCCCTTGAACACTGAAGCTTTCTTT. It codes for CASSFNSPLNTEAFF.

This rearrangement joins TRBV5-5 to TRBJ1-5, with a possible D match to TRBD1 (5 bases). In germline, CDR1 is SGHKS, CDR2 YYEKEE (reference sequence). Trimming cost V 0 bases and J 7 bases, with 14 bases left between them. There are 15 residues in the CDR3. The CDR3 protein is CASSLVSGSRQPQHF. The CDR3 bases are TGTGCCAGCAGCTTGGTATCAGGGTCCCGACAGCCCCAGCATTTT.

The V call is TRBV4-3, the J call TRBJ2-5; D is perhaps TRBD2 (6 bases). Deletions cut 0 bases from V and 3 bases from J, with 14 bases between. This CDR3 region has 16 residues. From germline, CDR1 is LGHNA and CDR2 YSLEER. CDR3 residues: CASSQDGGYPEETQYF. The CDR3 bases are TGCGCCAGCAGCCAAGATGGAGGGTACCCCGAAGAGACCCAGTACTTC.

The chain couples TRBV30 to TRBJ2-5; D is possibly TRBD2 (6 bases). Between the trimmed V and J ends, which lost 0 bases and 7 bases, there was a span of 12 bases. This CDR3 comprises 13 residues. CDR1 is GTSNPN and CDR2 is SVGIG in the germline V gene (reference sequence). In DNA, the CDR3 is TGTGCCTGGAGTGTACGGGGGAGCGGGACCCAGTACTTC. It is translated as CAWSVRGSGTQYF.

The chain is built from TRBV4-2 and TRBJ2-3; 7 nucleotides line up with TRBD1. Germline V gives CDR1 LGHNA, CDR2 YNFKEQ. The V gene end was trimmed by 0 bases and the J gene end by 4 bases; junction bases not matched to a gene: 4. This CDR3 is built from 15 residues. The CDR3 bases are TGTGCCAGCAGCCAAGAGAGAGGGGGCGCAGATACGCAGTATTTT. This translates into CASSQERGGADTQYF.

The chain joins TRBV2 to TRBJ2-2, with D perhaps matching TRBD2 (6 bases). Germline CDR1 is SNHLY and CDR2 is FYNNEI. The CDR3 covers 15 residues. Trimming took 3 bases from V and 0 from J, leaving 8 bases between them. The CDR3 region is CASSERGSNTGELFF. In nucleotides, the CDR3 is TGTGCCAGCAGTGAGCGGGGCTCGAACACCGGGGAGCTGTTTTTT.

This sequence joins TRBV5-6 and TRBJ1-6; 8 bases are shared with TRBD1. The germline V gene encodes CDR1 SGHDT and CDR2 YYEEEE. The ends lost 3 bases at V and 4 bases at J; junction bases unmatched: 0. The CDR3 spans 14 residues. CDR3 sequence reads: CASSWTGYNSPLHF. CDR3 DNA sequence: TGTGCCAGCAGCTGGACAGGGTATAATTCACCCCTCCACTTT.